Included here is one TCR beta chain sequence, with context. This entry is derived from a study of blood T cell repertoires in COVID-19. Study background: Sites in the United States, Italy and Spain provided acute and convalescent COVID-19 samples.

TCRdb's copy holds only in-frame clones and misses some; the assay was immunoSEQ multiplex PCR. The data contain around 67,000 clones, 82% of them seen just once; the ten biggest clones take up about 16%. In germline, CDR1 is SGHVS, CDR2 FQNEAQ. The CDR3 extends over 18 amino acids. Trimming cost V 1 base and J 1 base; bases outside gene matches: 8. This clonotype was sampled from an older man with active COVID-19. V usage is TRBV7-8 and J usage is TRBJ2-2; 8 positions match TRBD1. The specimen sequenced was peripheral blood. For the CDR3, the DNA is TGTGCCAGCAGCTTAGTAAAAACCGGGACAGGGAACACCGGGGAGCTGTTTTTT. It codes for CASSLVKTGTGNTGELFF.